The TCR beta chain under discussion was sequenced for a study of cytotoxic CD8 clonotypes in ibrutinib-treated CLL (dated by TCRdb to the early 2020s). Describing the broader study: The cohort included about 15 treatment-naive and ten to twelve relapsed/refractory patients; under 18 were IGHV unmutated. Samples at response were collected after a median of about 12 months of treatment, with a range of roughly 6 to 40 months. All remission and progressive disease samples were collected while patients were still receiving ibrutinib. On average, each sample had about 250,000 productive templates and around 100,000 productive rearrangements. Of the roughly 79 people in the trial, about 27 had longitudinal samples available. Cryopreserved peripheral blood mononuclear cells were collected at three points: before therapy, at response, and at either sustained remission or disease progression. Responses were partial in approximately 24 patients and complete in 2; after median approximately 5.5 years follow-up, about 15 stayed in remission and 12 progressed.

The CDR1 and CDR2 encoded by the germline V gene are LGHNT and FRNRAP. V loses 6 bases of germline sequence and J loses 0 bases, and the interval between the two ends is 6 bases. Counted from cysteine to phenylalanine, this CDR3 has 13 amino acids. Only the CDR3 portion is preserved as DNA: 39 bases, with reading frame beginning at the first base. The time point label on this specimen signifies: approximately 11 months on ibrutinib. For TCR beta library preparation, 1.5 to 2 micrograms of genomic DNA were extracted from the cryopreserved PBMCs. Longitudinal blood samples from CLL patients on ibrutinib monotherapy were analyzed using high-throughput TCR beta sequencing. The patients took part in an open-label, single-center phase 2 trial of ibrutinib monotherapy. A MiSeq instrument was used for deep resolution sequencing, which targeted depths ranging from 1 in 1 million up to 1 in 200,000 T cells, with coverage averaging 10x for each clonotype. The immunoSEQ hsTCRB Kit was used to generate TCR beta libraries. Per the authors' processing: Data were analyzed with ImmunoSEQ Data Assistant and ImmunoSEQ Analyzer, with V, D and J genes assigned per IMGT definitions. Clonality, which ranges from 0 to 1, was calculated by subtracting the normalized Shannon entropy of productive rearrangement frequencies from one. Only overrepresented clonotypes making up at least 0.05% of each patient's repertoire were included in the public clonotype analysis. Repertoires from around 13 age-matched healthy donors in immuneACCESS were used as clonality controls. This immuneACCESS table, as held by TCRdb, lists in-frame sequences with V and J called but not all clones. Of the missing ones, under half trace to an unresolved V gene in checked studies; the others have no known cause. Clonal size and the V and J genes are those of that table, whereas D and trimming came from the DNA. This sample gives some 200,000 clones in total; approximately 70% of them show up just once. The ten largest clones represent 5.5% to 6% of the sample.

Concerning this clone: Its antigen has not been determined. No base quality information exists; no much larger clone differs at one position.

Broad study findings and their caveats: Public clonotypes were found to be uncommon and were observed to contract or remain stable during treatment; the increase in clonality was shown to reflect expansion of private clonotypes at ibrutinib response. At baseline, clonality was higher than in age-matched healthy donors and showed a strong correlation with circulating CD8+ T-cell counts. Sustained-remission and progressing patients did not have matched sampling times, and lymph node repertoires were not examined. Clonality increased at ibrutinib response, stayed stable in sustained remission, and fell back toward baseline at progression.

The sequencing used PBMCs, collected after 12 months of ibrutinib treatment. This TCR came from a human donor with chronic lymphocytic leukemia. The V gene is TRBV12-5 and the J gene is TRBJ2-1; the D gene lacks a confident call. CDR3 reads: CASGLYSYNEQFF. The base sequence is TGTGCTAGTGGCCTGTACTCCTACAATGAGCAGTTCTTC.